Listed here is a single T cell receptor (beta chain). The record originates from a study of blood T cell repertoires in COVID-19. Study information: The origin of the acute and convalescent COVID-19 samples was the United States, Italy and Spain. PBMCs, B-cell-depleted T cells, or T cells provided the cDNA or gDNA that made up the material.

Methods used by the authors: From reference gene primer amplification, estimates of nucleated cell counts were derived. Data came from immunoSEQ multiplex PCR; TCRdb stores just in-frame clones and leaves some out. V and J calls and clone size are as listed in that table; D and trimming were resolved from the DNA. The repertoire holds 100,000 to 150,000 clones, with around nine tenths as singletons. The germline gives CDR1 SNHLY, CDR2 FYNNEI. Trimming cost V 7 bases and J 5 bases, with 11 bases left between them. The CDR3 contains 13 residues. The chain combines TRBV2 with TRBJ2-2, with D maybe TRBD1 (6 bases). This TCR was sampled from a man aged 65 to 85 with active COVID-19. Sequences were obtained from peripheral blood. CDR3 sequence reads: CASNRDVTGELFF. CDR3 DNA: TGTGCCAGCAACAGGGACGTGACCGGGGAGCTGTTTTTT.